Shown below are 29 T cell receptor beta chains from a single sample sequenced in a study of response to subunit inactivated influenza vaccine. TCRdb recomputed calls from the RT-PCR reads with MiXCR, one row per CDR3 protein. The table lists a few hundred thousand distinct CDR3 sequences, 14% of them singletons. The source was PBMCs from blood, collected roughly 12 days after vaccination. The receptors come from a man aged 50 to 60 who received an inactivated influenza vaccine.

This clonotype has just a few counts. The chain has TRBV7-8 and TRBJ2-3; TRBD1 might be the D (5 bases). The CDR3 consists of 13 residues. Per germline, CDR1 SGHVS and CDR2 FQNEAQ. V shed 5 bases and J shed 4 bases, with 10 bases lying between them. In DNA, the CDR3 is TGTGCCAGCAGCAGCAGGGAACCAGATACGCAGTATTTT. Residues: CASSSREPDTQYF. Combining the CDR3 with reference TRBV7-8 and TRBJ2-3 gives the whole variable domain GAGVSQSPRYKVAKRGQDVALRCDPISGHVSLFWYQQALGQGPEFLTYFQNEAQLDKSGLPSDRFFAERPEGSVSTLKIQRTQQEDSAVYLCASSSREPDTQYFGPGTRLTVL.

The genes are TRBV6-5 and TRBJ2-1, with 8 nucleotides matching TRBD2. Germline V gives CDR1 MNHEY, CDR2 SVGAGI. J was trimmed by 6 bases and V by 0 bases; bases with no gene match: 4. The CDR3 is 15 amino acids. CDR3 in DNA: TGTGCCAGCAGTTACTCTGGCGGGGGGCCCAATGAGCAGTTCTTC. It yields the protein CASSYSGGGPNEQFF.

This clonotype was seen only once. This chain uses TRBV10-3 with TRBJ1-3; D gene unclear. Germline lookup yields CDR1 ENHRY and CDR2 SYGVKD. Trimming cost V 0 bases and J 5 bases, with 8 bases left between them. The CDR3 totals 14 residues. CDR3 DNA: TGTGCCATCAGTGAGTCCATCAGTAGAAACACCATATATTTT. This gives the protein CAISESISRNTIYF.

This clonotype has only a few counts. The chain joins TRBV28 to TRBJ2-1, with 11 bases fitting TRBD2. CDR1 MDHEN and CDR2 SYDVKM come from the germline V gene. The CDR3 runs 17 residues. The V segment lost 10 bases and the J segment 5 bases; nucleotides outside the gene matches: 16. In nucleotides, the CDR3 is TGTGCCACCCATACGGACGATAGACTAGCGGGGAACAATGAGCAGTTCTTC. As protein: CATHTDDRLAGNNEQFF.

This chain joins TRBV3-1 and TRBJ1-2; D uncertain. Trimming cost V 2 bases and J 4 bases, with 14 bases left between them. The CDR3 loop spans 15 amino acids. In germline, CDR1 is LGHDT, CDR2 YNNKEL (reference sequence). The CDR3 is CASSQFPGPTYGYTF. The CDR3 region has the DNA TGTGCCAGCAGCCAATTTCCAGGACCGACCTATGGCTACACCTTC. Looking up the rest from reference TRBV3-1 and TRBJ1-2 gives the full variable domain: DTAVSQTPKYLVTQMGNDKSIKCEQNLGHDTMYWYKQDSKKFLKIMFSYNNKELIINETVPNRFSPKSPDKAHLNLHINSLELGDSAVYFCASSQFPGPTYGYTFGSGTRLTVV.

The J gene is TRBJ2-3, the V gene TRBV2; 9 bases line up with TRBD2. The J segment lost 4 bases and the V segment lost 6 bases, leaving 8 bases of the junction unmatched. Germline CDR1 and CDR2: SNHLY and FYNNEI. The CDR3 has 15 amino acids. The CDR3 protein is CASRPSGMVADTQYF. CDR3 nucleotide sequence: TGTGCCAGCAGGCCTAGCGGGATGGTCGCAGATACGCAGTATTTT.

The J gene is TRBJ2-7, the V gene TRBV19; TRBD2 is a possible D gene (7 bases). The CDR3 extends over 15 amino acids. Looked up from germline, CDR1 is LNHDA and CDR2 is SQIVND (reference sequence). V lost 3 bases and J 2 bases, leaving 14 bases between the germline ends. The CDR3 coding sequence is TGTGCCAGTAGTATGGGGGGGCGTCACGCCTACGAGCAGTACTTC. Translating it yields CASSMGGRHAYEQYF.

The CDR3 DNA is TGTGCCAGCAGTCGACATTATTCCAACAGGGTTGAGCAGTTCTTC. It yields the protein CASSRHYSNRVEQFF. The V gene is TRBV28, the J gene TRBJ2-1; D might be TRBD1 (6 bases). The V end was cut by 5 bases, the J end by 9 bases, with 20 bases between. CDR1 MDHEN and CDR2 SYDVKM come from the germline V gene. This CDR3 is 15 amino acids long.

A few counts support this clonotype. The J gene is TRBJ2-1, the V gene TRBV28; TRBD2 matches at 11 bases. CDR3 length: 18 residues. Germline CDR1 MDHEN, CDR2 SYDVKM. The V segment lost 5 bases and the J segment 3 bases; nucleotides outside the gene matches: 12. CDR3 protein: CASSLLAGGLPFYNEQFF. The CDR3 bases are TGTGCCAGCAGTCTGCTAGCGGGAGGCTTACCCTTCTACAATGAGCAGTTCTTC.

This clonotype has more than one count but fewer than ten. This chain links TRBV3-1 with TRBJ1-2; maybe TRBD1 (5 bases). The CDR3 extends over 14 amino acids. Germline values: CDR1 LGHDT, CDR2 YNNKEL (reference sequence). Deletions cut 3 bases from V and 4 bases from J, with 12 bases between. CDR3 nucleotide sequence: TGTGCCAGCAGCCAGGGACGTGGGGCCTATGGCTACACCTTC. It translates to CASSQGRGAYGYTF.

Written as DNA, the CDR3 is TGCGCCAGCAGCCAAGGGTTAGGGTTTTCCTACGAGCAGTACTTC. Amino acids: CASSQGLGFSYEQYF. The chain links TRBV4-3 to TRBJ2-7; no firm D call. The V end lost 1 base, the J end lost 1 base, and 11 bases lay between the germline ends. In germline, CDR1 is LGHNA, CDR2 YSLEER. There are 15 residues in the CDR3.

This chain uses TRBV10-1 with TRBJ2-3; 13 nucleotides agree with TRBD2. The CDR3 runs to 16 residues. The V gene end was trimmed by 5 bases and the J gene end by 2 bases; junction bases not matched to a gene: 4. CDR1 and CDR2 from the germline V gene are WNHNN and SYGVQD (reference sequence). The CDR3 reads CASSRTSGGLTDTQYF. The CDR3 nucleotides are TGCGCCAGCAGTCGGACTAGCGGGGGACTCACAGATACGCAGTATTTT.

This clonotype was counted only a few times. This chain connects TRBV27 to TRBJ1-2; 7 nucleotides agree with TRBD1. The CDR3 is 15 residues long. Per germline, CDR1 MNHEY and CDR2 SMNVEV (reference sequence). V was clipped by 6 bases and J by 4 bases; unmatched bases: 11. The CDR3 loop reads CASRTPGTAAYGYTF. CDR3 in DNA: TGTGCCAGCAGAACTCCTGGGACAGCAGCCTATGGCTACACCTTC.

The gene calls are TRBV7-8 and TRBJ2-2, with no clear D. The V end was cut by 6 bases, the J end by 5 bases, with 16 bases between. CDR1 SGHVS and CDR2 FQNEAQ come from the germline V gene. The CDR3 has 15 residues. The CDR3 protein is CASSSRHDGTGELFF. In DNA, the CDR3 is TGTGCCAGCAGTTCCCGACACGACGGGACCGGGGAGCTGTTTTTT. The full variable domain, with the rest looked up from reference TRBV7-8 and TRBJ2-2, is GAGVSQSPRYKVAKRGQDVALRCDPISGHVSLFWYQQALGQGPEFLTYFQNEAQLDKSGLPSDRFFAERPEGSVSTLKIQRTQQEDSAVYLCASSSRHDGTGELFFGEGSRLTVL.

V and J are TRBV29-1 and TRBJ2-7, with D unclear. The V and J ends lost 7 bases and 0 bases respectively, with 7 bases between them. CDR1 is SQVTM and CDR2 is ANQGSEA in the germline V gene. This CDR3 comprises 11 residues. CDR3 nucleotides: TGCAGCGCACTTCACTCCTACGAGCAGTACTTC. Its translation: CSALHSYEQYF.

The chain uses TRBV28 and TRBJ2-5; 11 nucleotides agree with TRBD2. The V gene's germline CDR1 is MDHEN and CDR2 SYDVKM. The CDR3 runs 16 residues. Germline trimming cut 7 bases from V and 0 bases from J; bases unmatched to any gene: 7. The CDR3: CASNWQGLADQETQYF. CDR3 sequence (DNA): TGTGCCAGCAATTGGCAGGGACTAGCGGACCAAGAGACCCAGTACTTC.

This chain links TRBV6-2 or TRBV6-3 with TRBJ1-1, with D perhaps TRBD1 (6 bases). Trimming pared 8 bases from V and 2 bases from J, leaving 15 bases between. The CDR3 runs to 14 residues. Germline assignment: CDR1 MNHEY and CDR2 SVGEGT. CDR3 residues: CASPQGRANTEAFF. The CDR3, as DNA: TGTGCCAGCCCACAGGGCAGGGCTAACACTGAAGCTTTCTTT.

This clonotype was seen ten or more times. The chain joins TRBV7-2 to TRBJ2-7; D remains unclear. The V gene lost 1 base and the J gene lost 5 bases, with 12 bases spanning the gap. The germline CDR1 and CDR2 sequences are SGHTA and FQGNSA. This CDR3 contains 14 residues. CDR3 in amino acids: CASSLVAAKDEQYF. The CDR3, as DNA: TGTGCCAGCAGCTTAGTTGCCGCTAAGGACGAGCAGTACTTC.

This rearrangement joins TRBV7-9 to TRBJ1-1, with a possible D match to TRBD1 (5 bases). V was shortened by 2 bases and J by 4 bases, with 14 bases between the two germline ends. Germline lookup yields CDR1 SEHNR and CDR2 FQNEAQ (reference sequence). This CDR3 has 15 amino acids. CDR3 residues: CASSLWRDRGTEAFF. CDR3 sequence (DNA): TGTGCCAGCAGCTTATGGAGGGATAGGGGCACTGAAGCTTTCTTT. Full variable domain (rest looked up from reference TRBV7-9 and TRBJ1-1): DTGVSQNPRHKITKRGQNVTFRCDPISEHNRLYWYRQTLGQGPEFLTYFQNEAQLEKSRLLSDRFSAERPKGSFSTLEIQRTEQGDSAMYLCASSLWRDRGTEAFFGQGTRLTVV.

This clonotype was detected ten times or more. This chain joins TRBV7-2 and TRBJ2-2, with 8 bases matching TRBD2. The V gene's germline CDR1 is SGHTA and CDR2 FQGNSA. The V gene end was trimmed by 2 bases and the J gene end by 5 bases; junction bases not matched to a gene: 4. This CDR3 is built from 15 residues. The CDR3 DNA sequence: TGTGCCAGCAGCTTAAGCGGGGGAGGGACCGGGGAGCTGTTTTTT. Translating gives CASSLSGGGTGELFF.

This clonotype was seen a handful of times. The chain links TRBV7-2 to TRBJ1-4, with 9 bases lining up with TRBD1. The junction had 3 bases not matched to a gene; V was cut back by 6 bases and J by 4 bases. Germline lookup yields CDR1 SGHTA and CDR2 FQGNSA. The CDR3 has 14 residues. The CDR3 loop is CASRTGGFNEKLFF. The DNA for the CDR3 is TGTGCCAGCAGGACAGGGGGGTTTAATGAAAAACTGTTTTTT.

This clonotype was seen many times. V gene TRBV7-9 combines with J gene TRBJ2-3; 11 bases line up with TRBD2. V gave up 4 bases and J gave up 2 bases; unmatched junction bases: 5. This CDR3 has 16 amino acids. Germline V gene sequence: CDR1 SEHNR, CDR2 FQNEAQ (reference sequence). CDR3 bases: TGTGCCAGCAGCTCACTAGCGGGGGCCTTCACAGATACGCAGTATTTT. This sequence encodes CASSSLAGAFTDTQYF. Filled out from reference TRBV7-9 and TRBJ2-3, the complete variable domain reads DTGVSQNPRHKITKRGQNVTFRCDPISEHNRLYWYRQTLGQGPEFLTYFQNEAQLEKSRLLSDRFSAERPKGSFSTLEIQRTEQGDSAMYLCASSSLAGAFTDTQYFGPGTRLTVL.

The chain recombines TRBV11-2 with TRBJ2-7, with D tentatively TRBD1 (10 bases). This CDR3 has 21 amino acids. V was clipped by 4 bases and J by 4 bases, with 35 bases between them. The germline gives CDR1 SGHAT, CDR2 FQNNGV. This CDR3 is CASSSGTGALTSGGSWYEQYF. The CDR3 DNA reads as TGTGCCAGCAGCTCCGGGACAGGGGCCCTGACTAGCGGAGGCTCTTGGTACGAGCAGTACTTC.

This clonotype was found a few times. The rearrangement uses TRBV7-9 and TRBJ1-6; D is undetermined. Trimming pared 0 bases from V and 8 bases from J, leaving 2 bases between. The CDR3 loop spans 12 amino acids. Germline V gives CDR1 SEHNR, CDR2 FQNEAQ (reference sequence). The CDR3 protein is CASSLADSPLHF. For the CDR3, the DNA is TGTGCCAGCAGCTTAGCGGATTCACCCCTCCACTTT. Full variable domain (outside the CDR3, taken from reference TRBV7-9 and TRBJ1-6): DTGVSQNPRHKITKRGQNVTFRCDPISEHNRLYWYRQTLGQGPEFLTYFQNEAQLEKSRLLSDRFSAERPKGSFSTLEIQRTEQGDSAMYLCASSLADSPLHFGNGTRLTVT.

This chain links TRBV4-3 with TRBJ2-7, with D possibly TRBD2 on 5 matching bases. Germline V CDR1 and CDR2: LGHNA, YSLEER. CDR3 length: 16 amino acids. V shed 1 base and J shed 7 bases, with 20 bases lying between them. The chain's CDR3 is CASSQALFIGVGEQYF. The CDR3 DNA sequence: TGCGCCAGCAGCCAAGCCCTATTTATCGGGGTAGGAGAGCAGTACTTC.

This chain connects TRBV20-1 to TRBJ2-5, with 10 bases that match TRBD1. The length of the CDR3 is 17 residues. The V gene's germline CDR1 is DFQATT and CDR2 SNEGSKA (reference sequence). The trim removed 6 bases at V and 4 bases at J, leaving 17 bases unmatched. The CDR3 region has the DNA TGCAGTGCACTCAGGCCCTCGGGACAGGGGATGGCAGAGACCCAGTACTTC. It encodes CSALRPSGQGMAETQYF.

The chain employs TRBV9 and TRBJ2-3, with a tentative D call TRBD2 (6 bases). This CDR3 has 16 amino acids. The V and J ends lost 3 bases and 3 bases respectively, with 17 bases between them. Germline-derived CDR1 and CDR2 are SGDLS and YYNGEE. CDR3 sequence reads: CASSGSSVTTTDTQYF. As DNA, the CDR3 is TGTGCCAGCAGCGGGTCTAGCGTTACAACGACAGATACGCAGTATTTT.

The DNA of the CDR3 is TGCAGTGCTGGTAAGGCCAGCTACAATGAGCAGTTCTTC. Residues: CSAGKASYNEQFF. The rearrangement uses TRBV20-1 and TRBJ2-1; no clear D. V lost 5 bases, J lost 3 bases, and 11 bases lay in between. The CDR3 sequence is 13 residues long. Germline loops: CDR1 DFQATT, CDR2 SNEGSKA (reference sequence).

This clonotype was seen a handful of times. The chain has TRBV24-1 and TRBJ2-5, with 9 bases that match TRBD1. The ends lost 5 bases at V and 5 bases at J; junction bases unmatched: 11. CDR1 is KGHDR and CDR2 is SFDVKD in the germline V gene. There are 16 residues in the CDR3. The CDR3 is CATSADRGRFGETQYF. CDR3 in DNA: TGTGCCACCAGTGCGGACAGGGGAAGGTTTGGGGAGACCCAGTACTTC.